Reported below is one T cell receptor beta chain. No antigen is known for it. Donors had nominal health at sampling but likely had unrecorded immune exposures. The PCR was carried out with 60 Vbeta primers and 13 Jbeta primers. The assay was immunoSEQ multiplex PCR, and TCRdb's table has in-frame clones only and misses some. The sample has about 140,000 clones, about 80% seen once. Germline loops: CDR1 LNHDA, CDR2 SQIVND (reference sequence). The CDR3 spans 12 residues. V lost 5 bases, J lost 5 bases, and 10 bases lay in between. The sample belongs to a study of cytomegalovirus exposure and HLA in healthy donors. Whole-study context: Counted in an early data release were about 85 million unique TCRs from HLA-typed donors. Study-level points and caveats: As a later analysis revealed, the rate of TCR association differed by HLA locus, with DRB1 most and HLA-C fewest. In a later analysis, an Asian-associated ancestry cluster reportedly showed fewer N-insertions than the approximately 660-donor mean.

The sequence was collected from a man between 18 and 35 years old in good health and CMV-seronegative. The gene calls are TRBV19 and TRBJ2-7; tentative D call: TRBD2 (5 bases). The sequenced sample consisted of PBMCs. CDR3 DNA sequence: TGTGCCAGTAGTTATGAGGGCCACGAGCAGTACTTC. This encodes CASSYEGHEQYF.